Detailed here is one TCR beta chain. Its antigen is as yet unknown. PCR involved 60 Vbeta and 13 Jbeta primers. Libraries were prepared by immunoSEQ multiplex PCR; TCRdb keeps only in-frame clonotypes and omits some of them. The table includes about 120,000 clones, roughly 80% detected once. This sample was taken from a study of cytomegalovirus exposure and HLA in healthy donors. Study outcomes and limitations: The classifier was said to identify cytomegalovirus status with high specificity and sensitivity. TCR beta chain V- and J-gene trimming was linked, in a later analysis, to a missense variant in DCLRE1C.

The donors comprised healthy bone marrow donors. CDR1 is SNHLY and CDR2 is FYNNEI in the germline V gene. Trimming stripped 3 bases from V and 0 bases from J, with 9 bases between. The CDR3 extends over 14 amino acids. Material: PBMCs. The TCR comes from a man aged 55 to 70 in good health and CMV-seropositive. The rearrangement uses TRBV2 and TRBJ2-7; D not certain. The DNA for the CDR3 is TGTGCCAGCAGTGAGGGCAGTTTCTCCTACGAGCAGTACTTC. This sequence encodes CASSEGSFSYEQYF.